This TCR beta chain was observed in a study of blood T cell repertoires in COVID-19 (dated by TCRdb to 2018 to 2021). Describing the broader study: Samples covering the acute and convalescent phases of COVID-19 were provided by collaborators in the United States, Italy and Spain. The material from the prospective study consisted of cDNA or gDNA derived from T cells, B-cell-depleted T cells, or PBMCs. The dataset comprised deeply sampled blood TCRbeta repertoires from subjects exposed to, actively infected with, or recovered from COVID-19. A freely available public database, intended as a resource for researchers studying the immune response to SARS-CoV-2, is where the repertoires were released. The samples were drawn from the first 160 participants of the ongoing ImmuneRACE study and from under 1,500 subjects provided by 6 global collaborators. Nearly every sample came with metadata listing a de-identified subject ID, COVID-19 status, age in years and sex. HLA class I and class II types, where available, came from metadata supplied by the sample provider rather than from assay-based typing. The full study reports these points: The amount of clinical and demographic metadata varied by source and participant and was provided uncurated.

V is trimmed back by 4 bases and J by 7 bases, and the junction contains 6 bases that no gene match accounts for. Taken from the germline V gene, the CDR1 and CDR2 loops are LGHNA and YSLEER. The CDR3 contains 14 residues, cysteine and phenylalanine counted. Only CDR3 DNA is held: 42 bases, read in frame from base 1. A second Seattle source provided samples from volunteer blood donors who had recovered from COVID-19. Collaborating institutions collected whole blood in K2EDTA tubes following their own protocols. Collaborator samples were shipped for TCRbeta analysis as frozen whole blood, isolated PBMCs, or DNA extracted from either sample type. TCRbeta CDR3 regions were amplified from genomic DNA using the immunoSEQ Assay, a bias-controlled multiplex PCR. On the study's bioinformatics: Within the assay, amplification of reference gene primers was used to estimate how many nucleated cells each sample contained. Sequence reads were collapsed and filtered to measure the absolute abundance of every unique TCRbeta CDR3 rearrangement. For each sample, productive Simpson clonality was calculated as the square root of Simpson's diversity index across productive rearrangements. The immuneACCESS repertoire file appears here via TCRdb, limited to in-frame rearrangements. These files lack a portion of the clones; in checked studies, under half of the deficit traces to unresolved V genes, and the cause of the others is not known. That table gives V, J and clone size, and the DNA gave D and trimming. The sample table contains roughly 340,000 clones; only one count was recorded for more than 75% of them. More than 3% of the sample comes from the top ten.

With regard to this clone: Its target antigen remains unknown. No base quality information exists; no much larger clone differs at one position.

The rearrangement joined TRBV4-3 to TRBJ1-4; TRBD1 matches 7 bases in the middle. This clonotype was sampled from a woman aged 18-35 years who had recovered from COVID-19. Sequenced sample: peripheral blood. In nucleotides, the sequence is TGCGCCAGCAGCCCCCAGGGGGACCTTGAAAAACTGTTTTTT. This translates into CASSPQGDLEKLFF.